Below, 32 T cell receptor beta chains from the same sample are listed, as sequenced in a study of T cell responses to AZD1222 COVID-19 vaccine. TCRdb's copy holds only in-frame clones and misses some; the assay was immunoSEQ multiplex PCR. Of about 210,000 clones in the sample, approximately 94% are singletons; the top ten hold over 1.5%. The source material was peripheral blood, sampled 28 days after the second dose of the MenACWY control vaccine. The receptors were gathered from an adult who received the MenACWY meningococcal vaccine as a control.

The genes are TRBV5-1 and TRBJ1-5, with a weak D call TRBD1 (6 bases). Per the germline V gene, CDR1 is SGHRS and CDR2 is YFSETQ. The CDR3 extends over 15 amino acids. V gave up 0 bases and J gave up 4 bases, with 11 bases separating them. CDR3 DNA sequence: TGCGCCAGCAGCTTGGAGGGACACGGGAATCAGCCCCAGCATTTT. It codes for CASSLEGHGNQPQHF.

The chain combines TRBV27 with TRBJ2-7; perhaps TRBD2 as D (6 bases). Trimming removed 0 bases at V and 4 bases at J, with 10 bases between. The CDR3 length is 14 residues. Germline CDR1 reads MNHEY; CDR2 reads SMNVEV (reference sequence). This chain's CDR3 is CASSLSGLTYEQYF. For the CDR3, the DNA is TGTGCCAGCAGTTTATCGGGACTTACTTACGAGCAGTACTTC.

The J gene is TRBJ1-6, the V gene TRBV27; 10 bases are a match to TRBD1. The CDR3 spans 15 residues. Unmatched junction bases numbered 9, after V lost 5 bases and J lost 11 bases. The germline gives CDR1 MNHEY, CDR2 SMNVEV (reference sequence). The CDR3 region is CASSLRDRGRAPLHF. In nucleotides, the CDR3 is TGTGCCAGCAGTCTCCGGGACAGGGGCCGGGCACCCCTCCACTTT.

This chain joins TRBV7-3 and TRBJ2-3; D remains ambiguous. Trimming removed 1 base at V and 4 bases at J, with 9 bases between. There are 14 residues in the CDR3. Germline CDR1 and CDR2: SGHTA and FQGTGA. CDR3 nucleotide sequence: TGTGCCAGCAGCTTAAGGTCCCGGGCAGATACGCAGTATTTT. This translates into CASSLRSRADTQYF.

The chain has TRBV7-3 and TRBJ2-3; 8 bases match TRBD2. Unmatched junction bases numbered 11, after V lost 2 bases and J lost 4 bases. The germline V gene encodes CDR1 SGHTA and CDR2 FQGTGA. This CDR3 contains 17 residues. The CDR3 here is CASSLSRAAGGADTQYF. CDR3 coding DNA: TGTGCCAGCAGCTTATCGCGCGCCGCGGGGGGCGCAGATACGCAGTATTTT.

The chain employs TRBV6-1 and TRBJ1-1; D unclear. Germline lookup yields CDR1 MNHNS and CDR2 SASEGT. The ends were cut back, 2 bases at V and 1 base at J, with 5 bases in the middle. This CDR3 is 13 amino acids long. The chain's CDR3 is CASSETWNTEAFF. The DNA for the CDR3 is TGTGCCAGCAGTGAAACTTGGAACACTGAAGCTTTCTTT.

J is TRBJ2-7 and V is TRBV6-6; 7 bases map to TRBD2. This CDR3 is 15 amino acids long. Germline V gene lookup returns CDR1 MNHNY and CDR2 SVGAGI (reference sequence). J lost 5 bases, V lost 5 bases, and 12 bases had no gene match. The CDR3 DNA reads TGTGCCAGCAGTCTAACTCGGCAGCGGGGAAACGAGCAGTACTTC. Amino acids: CASSLTRQRGNEQYF.

This chain joins TRBV5-1 and TRBJ1-3, with 9 bases aligning to TRBD1. The CDR3 spans 18 residues. CDR1 is SGHRS, CDR2 YFSETQ, per germline. V trimming: 0 bases; J trimming: 2 bases; junction bases outside the gene matches: 9. The CDR3 loop is CASSLVLGTGRPGNTIYF. The CDR3 DNA reads as TGCGCCAGCAGCTTGGTATTGGGGACAGGGCGCCCTGGAAACACCATATATTTT.

The chain carries TRBV7-6 and TRBJ2-3; no definite D call. Trimming shortened V by 0 bases and J by 2 bases, and 6 bases separated the two germline ends. The CDR3 covers 14 residues. Germline assignment: CDR1 SGHVS and CDR2 FNYEAQ. CDR3 residues: CASSLAHFTDTQYF. CDR3 DNA: TGTGCCAGCAGCTTAGCCCACTTCACAGATACGCAGTATTTT.

The chain joins TRBV15 to TRBJ1-5; no clear D gene. The CDR3 loop spans 13 amino acids. The germline V and J ends were trimmed by 6 bases and 5 bases, with 11 bases remaining between them. Germline CDR1 and CDR2: LNHNV and YYDKDF (reference sequence). Here the CDR3 DNA reads TGTGCCACCAGTTACGACACTGATCAGCCCCAGCATTTT. It yields the protein CATSYDTDQPQHF.

CDR3 sequence (DNA): TGTGCCAGCAGTGCCTTAAGGGGGCGCCTCTCTGGGGCCAACGTCCTGACTTTC. It codes for CASSALRGRLSGANVLTF. The rearrangement joins TRBV6-1 to TRBJ2-6; TRBD1 agrees at 7 bases. Germline CDR1 and CDR2: MNHNS and SASEGT. CDR3 size: 18 residues. V was clipped by 4 bases and J by 0 bases; unmatched bases: 9.

CDR3 coding DNA: TGTGCCAGCAGTTTCCGACAGGGCAATGAAGCTTTCTTT. It specifies CASSFRQGNEAFF. This chain connects TRBV12-3 or TRBV12-4 to TRBJ1-1, with TRBD1 identical over 7 bases. Losses at the gene ends were 3 bases for V and 7 bases for J; bases not matched to a gene: 5. The CDR3 is 13 amino acids.

The chain employs TRBV27 and TRBJ2-7, with D uncertain. The CDR3 is made up of 13 amino acids. Germline CDR1 MNHEY, CDR2 SMNVEV (reference sequence). V was pared by 2 bases and J by 6 bases, with 11 bases between. CDR3 sequence (DNA): TGTGCCAGCAGTTTAGGGGTGGGATTCGAGCAGTACTTC. Translated: CASSLGVGFEQYF.

The chain combines TRBV19 with TRBJ2-1; D ambiguous. The ends were cut back, 2 bases at V and 0 bases at J, with 8 bases in the middle. The CDR3 sequence is 15 residues long. Per the germline V gene, CDR1 is LNHDA and CDR2 is SQIVND (reference sequence). The CDR3 here is CASSIRAFSYNEQFF. Written as DNA, the CDR3 is TGTGCCAGTAGTATAAGGGCTTTCTCCTACAATGAGCAGTTCTTC.

The J gene is TRBJ2-7, the V gene TRBV6-5; 7 bases line up with TRBD1. The CDR3 covers 13 residues. CDR1 and CDR2 (germline): MNHEY, SVGAGI. J was trimmed by 3 bases and V by 8 bases; bases with no gene match: 7. The CDR3 coding sequence is TGTGCCAGCTCAAGACAGGGCTACTACGAGCAGTACTTC. It is translated as CASSRQGYYEQYF.

V usage is TRBV6-5 and J usage is TRBJ2-7; weak D call: TRBD2 (5 bases). V was shortened by 6 bases and J by 6 bases, with 9 bases between the two germline ends. This CDR3 region has 11 residues. Germline V lookup: CDR1 MNHEY, CDR2 SVGAGI. The CDR3 reads CASREVIEQYF. The CDR3 DNA reads as TGTGCCAGCAGGGAGGTGATCGAGCAGTACTTC.

The chain employs TRBV6-5 and TRBJ2-1; 9 nucleotides match TRBD1. The ends lost 6 bases at V and 10 bases at J; junction bases unmatched: 7. The CDR3 runs to 13 residues. Germline CDR1 and CDR2: MNHEY and SVGAGI. This chain's CDR3 is CASSGQGRREQFF. For the CDR3, the DNA is TGTGCCAGCAGCGGACAGGGGAGGCGGGAGCAGTTCTTC.

This chain connects TRBV6-5 to TRBJ2-7; D is unresolved. CDR3 length: 13 residues. V was shortened by 2 bases and J by 4 bases, with 9 bases between the two germline ends. CDR1 and CDR2 from the germline V gene are MNHEY and SVGAGI. CDR3: CASSYRAKYEQYF. The CDR3 nucleotides are TGTGCCAGCAGTTACAGGGCCAAATACGAGCAGTACTTC.

The J gene is TRBJ1-4, the V gene TRBV6-5, with D maybe TRBD1 (6 bases). Germline values: CDR1 MNHEY, CDR2 SVGAGI. V was trimmed by 0 bases and J by 5 bases, leaving 10 bases between them. This CDR3 contains 15 residues. The CDR3 region is CASSYSWGLNEKLFF. The DNA of the CDR3 is TGTGCCAGCAGTTACTCGTGGGGGCTGAATGAAAAACTGTTTTTT.

This rearrangement joins TRBV2 to TRBJ1-2; unclear D gene. The ends were cut back, 10 bases at V and 1 base at J, with 7 bases in the middle. The germline CDR1 and CDR2 sequences are SNHLY and FYNNEI. This CDR3 has 11 amino acids. In nucleotides, the CDR3 is TGTGCCAATCAGGTTAACTATGGCTACACCTTC. Translation: CANQVNYGYTF.

V is TRBV2 and J is TRBJ2-5, with TRBD2 matching over 10 bases. The germline gives CDR1 SNHLY, CDR2 FYNNEI. The CDR3 runs to 16 residues. With V trimmed by 5 bases and J by 5 bases, 11 bases remained unmatched. The CDR3 is CASSKGALAGVETQYF. The CDR3 region has the DNA TGTGCCAGCAGTAAAGGCGCTCTAGCGGGAGTGGAGACCCAGTACTTC.

CDR3 loop: CASSAGTSRLSYNEQFF. The CDR3 nucleotides read TGTGCCAGCAGCGCAGGGACTAGCCGATTATCCTACAATGAGCAGTTCTTC. The chain is built from TRBV5-6 and TRBJ2-1; 9 positions agree with TRBD2. Germline trimming cut 4 bases from V and 1 base from J; bases unmatched to any gene: 9. The germline CDR1 and CDR2 sequences are SGHDT and YYEEEE. The CDR3 spans 17 residues. The full variable domain, in which reference TRBV5-6 and TRBJ2-1 provide the parts outside the CDR3, is DAGVTQSPTHLIKTRGQQVTLRCSPKSGHDTVSWYQQALGQGPQFIFQYYEEEERQRGNFPDRFSGHQFPNYSSELNVNALLLGDSALYLCASSAGTSRLSYNEQFFGPGTRLTVL.

This sequence joins TRBV6-5 and TRBJ2-7; 10 bases map to TRBD1. The V segment lost 5 bases and the J segment 2 bases; nucleotides outside the gene matches: 3. The CDR3 consists of 14 residues. Germline V gene sequence: CDR1 MNHEY, CDR2 SVGAGI. CDR3 amino acids: CASSPGQGTYEQYF. For the CDR3, the DNA is TGTGCCAGCAGTCCGGGACAGGGGACCTACGAGCAGTACTTC.

The chain combines TRBV19 with TRBJ1-2; TRBD1 agrees at 12 bases. The CDR3 totals 17 residues. Germline V CDR1 and CDR2: LNHDA, SQIVND (reference sequence). V gave up 3 bases and J gave up 8 bases; unmatched junction bases: 13. The CDR3 DNA follows: TGTGCCAGTAGTATTACCCCACGGGACAGGGGGCTGAGAGGCTACACCTTC. Amino acid sequence: CASSITPRDRGLRGYTF.

This clone appeared a single time. The V and J genes are TRBV3-1 (or the pseudogene TRBV3-2) and TRBJ2-3, with D possibly TRBD2 on 5 matching bases. The germline CDR1 and CDR2 sequences are LGHDT and YNNKEL (reference sequence). The CDR3 sequence is 15 residues long. V lost 4 bases and J 6 bases, leaving 17 bases between the germline ends. DNA of the CDR3: TGTGCCAGCAGCCTGAGGAGGTCGGAGCGGGATACGCAGTATTTT. This encodes CASSLRRSERDTQYF.

This rearrangement joins TRBV28 to TRBJ1-2; 9 bases match TRBD1. The V segment lost 6 bases and the J segment 4 bases; nucleotides outside the gene matches: 6. Germline V gives CDR1 MDHEN, CDR2 SYDVKM. The CDR3 loop spans 14 amino acids. As DNA, the CDR3 is TGTGCCAGCAGCCCAGGGACAGGGCCCTATGGCTACACCTTC. This gives the protein CASSPGTGPYGYTF.

The CDR3 is CAISEIGGTDTQYF. The CDR3 nucleotides are TGTGCCATCAGTGAGATCGGAGGCACAGATACGCAGTATTTT. This chain uses TRBV10-3 with TRBJ2-3; no firm D call. The length of the CDR3 is 14 residues. The germline gives CDR1 ENHRY, CDR2 SYGVKD. Between the trimmed V and J ends, which lost 2 bases and 1 base, there was a span of 7 bases.

J is TRBJ2-5 and V is TRBV5-6; D could derive from TRBD1 or TRBD2 (6 bases each). Germline-derived CDR1 and CDR2 are SGHDT and YYEEEE. The CDR3 length is 14 residues. The V end lost 2 bases, the J end lost 4 bases, and 12 bases lay between the germline ends. CDR3 coding DNA: TGTGCCAGCAGCTTACAGGGAGGTGGAGAGACCCAGTACTTC. Its translation: CASSLQGGGETQYF. Full variable domain (missing parts from reference TRBV5-6 and TRBJ2-5): DAGVTQSPTHLIKTRGQQVTLRCSPKSGHDTVSWYQQALGQGPQFIFQYYEEEERQRGNFPDRFSGHQFPNYSSELNVNALLLGDSALYLCASSLQGGGETQYFGPGTRLLVL.

The CDR3 bases are TGTGCCAGCAGCTTGGCTCAGGGGCTGGATACGCAGTATTTT. Its translation: CASSLAQGLDTQYF. This sequence joins TRBV5-6 and TRBJ2-3, with a weak D call TRBD1 (6 bases). From germline, CDR1 is SGHDT and CDR2 YYEEEE. There are 14 residues in the CDR3. V was clipped by 0 bases and J by 6 bases, with 11 bases between them.

The chain carries TRBV27 and TRBJ2-7; TRBD2 matches at 7 bases. The CDR3 loop spans 14 amino acids. With V trimmed by 8 bases and J by 6 bases, 13 bases remained unmatched. The germline CDR1 and CDR2 sequences are MNHEY and SMNVEV (reference sequence). In nucleotides, the CDR3 is TGTGCCAGCGGGGGTGGCGGGGGTGAAAGCGAGCAGTACTTC. It translates to CASGGGGGESEQYF.

The genes are TRBV4-3 and TRBJ1-3; D gene uncertain. CDR3 length equals 17 residues. With 1 base removed from V and 0 bases from J, the gap between germline ends came to 13 bases. CDR1 is LGHNA, CDR2 YSLEER, per germline. CDR3: CASSQGPVGSSGNTIYF. CDR3 nucleotides: TGCGCCAGCAGCCAAGGTCCCGTTGGGAGCTCTGGAAACACCATATATTTT.

This rearrangement joins TRBV27 to TRBJ1-2; 7 positions match TRBD1. V lost 7 bases and J lost 7; bases outside the gene matches: 9. This CDR3 is built from 13 residues. Germline CDR1 and CDR2: MNHEY and SMNVEV (reference sequence). The CDR3 DNA follows: TGTGCCAGCAAAGCTGACAGGGCTCGTGGCTACACCTTC. Residues: CASKADRARGYTF.